This TCR beta chain is from a study of long-term antiretroviral therapy in people with HIV (dated by TCRdb to between 2021 and 2022). With respect to the entire study: The earliest samples were collected about a decade before the 2015 WHO recommendation for immediate ART, when ART was typically delayed until CD4 counts fell. A retrospective serial study tested whether changes in peripheral blood TRB repertoire composition and diversity were associated with ART initiation and durable HIV suppression. The cohort contributed about 200 cryopreserved PBMC samples from 30 to 35 adults with confirmed HIV infection, collected serially over a mean of approximately six years (range 1-12). Among the 25 to 35 participants with HIV, fewer than twelve were female. No cross-contamination during QIAcube processing turned up in test extractions that ran a monoclonal T-cell line alongside 33 polyclonal samples. Here is what the overall study found, with its caveats: Because PBMC availability was limited, only the TCR beta chain was sequenced, with no alpha chain pairing. Expanded TRB clones identified before ART initiation dominated the repertoire at all time points, although this dominance fluctuated and declined in many PLHIV after ART. Compared with controls, HIV repertoires had narrower CDR3 length ranges, and the network structure pointed to an antigen-experienced repertoire that shifted only slightly toward naive after ART. No data were available on ART adherence, viral resistance or therapy changes, limiting inferences about post-ART repertoire changes. A significant increase in TRB diversity was found to be associated with ART initiation, although TRB diversity was observed to remain significantly below that of transplant donor controls even after long-term ART. Because pre-ART samples had limited cell numbers, profiling was done on unsorted PBMC rather than on sorted CD4+ and CD8+ T cells. The samples span the years 2004 to 2017, and the ART regimens used at that time may not be as effective as current regimens.

With regard to this clone: The antigen it binds to is not known. Per-base quality was not reported, and no clone a single base away is much larger than it.

Inclusion was restricted to participants for whom at least one PBMC sample before ART initiation and at least two post-ART samples were available. Treatment was received in the United States of America by all participants with HIV. Cryopreserved samples of about 0.95-10 million PBMC were thawed and washed before DNA extraction. At the time of the earliest PBMC sample for each participant with HIV, ages ranged from roughly 23 to 60 years. Each participant contributed PBMC samples from 1-4 timepoints before ART initiation and 2-8 timepoints after ART initiation, with a median of 7 samples. For every participant, serial HIV viral load, CD4+ T-cell count, ART history and demographic data were obtained. Using a Qiagen kit on a QIAcube, genomic DNA was extracted from unsorted PBMC, with samples processed in batches of 12. Relative to germline, V is missing 6 bases and J is missing 3 bases, with 4 bases of the junction outside any gene match. From the cysteine up to the phenylalanine, the CDR3 has a length of 13 residues. This entry keeps only the CDR3 DNA: 39 bases, framed from base 1. The germline V gene gives CDR1 as SGDLS and CDR2 as YYNGEE.

Sequencing of the TRB variable region was done with the immunoSEQ hsTCRB v3.0 assay at survey level resolution. The target sequencing depth for TRB was roughly 35,000-50,000 T-cell genomes per sample. Pooled TRB libraries were sequenced on an Illumina MiSeq with a v3 150-cycle kit. From the authors' description of their analysis: Analysis of repertoires was carried out in R inside a reproducible Nextflow workflow spanning QC, data transformation and analysis. LymphoSeq2, an R package for AIRR-Seq data exploration, was used to implement custom analyses. A few samples yielding fewer than 5000 total TRB sequences were excluded, leaving 150 to 200 analyzed HIV repertoires. Among the 170 to 200 retained HIV repertoires, 55 to 60 were collected before ART initiation and 120 to 140 after ART initiation. Repertoires were downsampled to 5000 TRB nucleotide sequences, and summary statistics were averaged over 100 downsampling iterations. TRB sequences were retained for analysis only if CDR3 regions of at least seven amino acids were present. Diversity was measured with a Shannon entropy-derived clonality score and the Gini coefficient. In the repertoire networks, any two of the top 5000 CDR3 amino acid sequences were linked whenever the two sequences differed by an edit distance of one. For TRB CDR3 amino acid sequences, antigen specificity groups and MHC restriction were predicted with GLIPH2. To flag known CMV, EBV, HIV or tissue antigen associations, CDR3 amino acid sequences were matched against VDJdb and McPAS-TCR. Pre-ART, post-ART and control groups were compared with Wilcoxon signed-rank tests and Holm-Bonferroni correction. TCRdb re-hosts the immuneACCESS table, in-frame sequences only. Its copies lack some clones; in the studies checked, an unresolved V gene accounts for under half of them, and the cause for the rest is not known. That table is the source of V, J and clone size, and D and trimming were worked out from the DNA. Within this sample are under 50,000 clones, with 75% to 90% of them counted one time only. About 5.7% of the sample is held by the ten biggest clonotypes.

The receptor was derived from a woman aged 45-60 years with HIV. This specimen was unsorted PBMCs, taken 3.1 years after starting antiretroviral therapy. The chain is assembled from TRBV9 and TRBJ1-2; 8 bases in the junction line up with TRBD1. The CDR3 protein: CASTPTGDYGYTF. The DNA sequence is as follows: TGTGCCAGCACCCCGACAGGGGACTATGGCTACACCTTC. Full variable domain (CDR3 extended with the reference TRBV9 and TRBJ1-2 proteins): DSGVTQTPKHLITATGQRVTLRCSPRSGDLSVYWYQQSLDQGLQFLIQYYNGEERAKGNILERFSAQQFPDLHSELNLSSLELGDSALYFCASTPTGDYGYTFGSGTRLTVV.